This record concerns one TCR beta chain sequence. Its specificity is unknown. A read error may explain this, as a much larger clone is one base away. These data originate in a study of Graves' ophthalmopathy and Graves' hyperthyroidism. The study, taken as a whole, reports: The model forecast ophthalmopathy progression, reaching roughly 64% sensitivity and about 72% specificity. Built on 13 signatures, a model told ophthalmopathy apart from stable hyperthyroidism with 85% to 90% sensitivity and 70% to 82% specificity. Most thyroid clonotypes expanded beyond 0.001 frequency were also found in blood.

Amplification of the TCR beta CDR3 regions used RNA transcripts (as template). Second-round multiplex PCR came after a first-round RT-PCR that employed HTBI primers. MiXCR, run by TCRdb on the multiplex PCR reads, gives a single entry per CDR3 protein. This repertoire shows over a million distinct CDR3 sequences, about 36% found once; its top ten account for approximately 10%. The CDR3 spans 18 residues. Germline-derived CDR1 and CDR2 are SGHAT and FQDESV (reference sequence). V was cut by 4 bases and J by 2 bases, with 21 bases left in between. Material: peripheral blood or thyroid tissue (not recorded which). This clonotype originated in an adult man with Graves' hyperthyroidism. The V gene is TRBV11-1, the J gene TRBJ1-5, with D tentatively TRBD1 (5 bases). The CDR3 nucleotides are TGTGCCAGCAGCTCCCAGAGACGGGGGGGGGAGCGCAATCAGCCCCAGCATTTT. It yields the protein CASSSQRRGGERNQPQHF.